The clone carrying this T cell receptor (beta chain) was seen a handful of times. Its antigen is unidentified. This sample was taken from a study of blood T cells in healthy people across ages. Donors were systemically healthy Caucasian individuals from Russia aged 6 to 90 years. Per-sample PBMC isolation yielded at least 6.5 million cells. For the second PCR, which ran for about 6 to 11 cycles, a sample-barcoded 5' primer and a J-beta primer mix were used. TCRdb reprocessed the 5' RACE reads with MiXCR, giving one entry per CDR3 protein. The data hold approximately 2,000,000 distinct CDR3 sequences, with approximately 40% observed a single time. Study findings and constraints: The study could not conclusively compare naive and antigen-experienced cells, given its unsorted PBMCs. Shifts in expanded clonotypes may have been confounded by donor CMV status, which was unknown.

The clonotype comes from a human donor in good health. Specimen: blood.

CDR3 coding DNA: TGCAGCGTTGGAACCCTAGTCGCAGATACGCAGTATTTT. It translates to CSVGTLVADTQYF. J is TRBJ2-3 and V is TRBV29-1; D not resolved. The germline V gene has CDR1 SQVTM and CDR2 ANQGSEA. This CDR3 region has 13 residues. V lost 4 bases, J lost 4 bases, and 12 bases lay in between.